The T cell receptor beta chain described here comes from a study of T cells after yellow fever vaccination (dated by TCRdb to about 2019). In the study overall: The SMART-Seq v4 Ultra Low Input RNA kit was used to prepare libraries from fractions with low cell numbers. Blood was drawn at multiple timepoints before and after primary and secondary immunization, with bulk PBMC replicates and cell subsets isolated. To track T-cell clones before and after primary and booster YFV17D yellow fever vaccination, bulk TCR alpha and beta repertoires were sequenced longitudinally. Two healthy male donors, one aged 18 to 29 and one aged 30 to 40 years, were included in the cohort.

This clonotype was picked up a small number of times. The clone's antigen remains unknown. Base quality data are lacking; no much larger clone is found one base away. Explained via the paper, the treatment or condition label denotes: live attenuated yellow fever vaccine strain. PBMCs were isolated from peripheral blood using a standard Ficoll-Paque protocol. Dynabeads CD4 and CD8 positive selection kits were used to isolate the CD4 and CD8 T-cell fractions. TriZol was used to extract RNA from bulk PBMCs, CD4 and CD8 fractions, and dextramer-positive and dextramer-negative fractions. Study-wide findings and limitations: A small share of clonotypes occurred in both CD4 and CD8 compartments, likely arising from convergent recombination. Because only two donors were included in the study, the extent to which the findings can be generalized is limited. Most clones expanded after primary vaccination (96% of CD4 and approximately 90% of CD8) were re-detected after the booster, suggesting that broad memory maintenance occurred. Compared with the primary T-cell response, the secondary T-cell response was weaker but faster, peaking on day 5 rather than day 15. Because abundant contaminating clonotypes from the bulk population could be contained in FACS-sorted repertoires, computational filtering was required.

Synthesis of TCR cDNA relied on 5'RACE template switching, a step that introduced a universal primer site along with unique molecular identifiers. Priming of cDNA synthesis was performed from both the TCR alpha and TCR beta constant segments. Libraries were amplified in two PCR steps, with sample barcodes and sequencing adapters added in the second step. Sequencing of libraries was done on Illumina HiSeq 2500 (2x100 bp) or NovaSeq (2x150 bp). The original pipeline was this. Reads were demultiplexed and collapsed into UMI consensus sequences with MIGEC, and V(D)J alignment was performed with MiXCR. Vaccine-responding clonotypes were defined with edgeR using replicate PBMC samples, requiring FDR below 0.01 and a log2 fold change above 5 up to day 15. Bulk clonotypes were assigned CD4 or CD8 identity according to which sequenced CD4 or CD8 repertoire held them at higher abundance. In-frame beta chains were kept once TCRdb had trimmed the public reads at Q25 with fastp and called clones with MiXCR. One record per CDR3 amino acid sequence lists the most common genes and DNA. V and J calls and clone size were set by TCRdb, not the authors. The table for this sample lists about 240,000 distinct CDR3 sequences; about 7% of them were counted only once. More than 0.8% of the sample goes to the ten largest clones.

This sequence originates from a man younger than 40 who received the YFV17D yellow fever vaccine. The sample here was CD4+ T cells sorted from PBMCs, taken 15 days after the yellow fever booster vaccination.

This receptor carries the CDR3 CASSLTSRGETQYF. The DNA sequence follows: TGCGCCAGCAGCTTGACCTCAAGGGGGGAGACCCAGTACTTC. The chain joins TRBV5-1 to TRBJ2-5; TRBD1 is a possible D gene, resting on 6 matching bases. CDR1 and CDR2 were assigned from the germline V gene as SGHRS and YFSETQ. Including cysteine and phenylalanine, the CDR3 has 14 amino acids. The sequence is cut down to CDR3 DNA, 42 bases in frame from base 1. V loses 1 base, J loses 5 bases, and the germline ends lie 12 bases apart.